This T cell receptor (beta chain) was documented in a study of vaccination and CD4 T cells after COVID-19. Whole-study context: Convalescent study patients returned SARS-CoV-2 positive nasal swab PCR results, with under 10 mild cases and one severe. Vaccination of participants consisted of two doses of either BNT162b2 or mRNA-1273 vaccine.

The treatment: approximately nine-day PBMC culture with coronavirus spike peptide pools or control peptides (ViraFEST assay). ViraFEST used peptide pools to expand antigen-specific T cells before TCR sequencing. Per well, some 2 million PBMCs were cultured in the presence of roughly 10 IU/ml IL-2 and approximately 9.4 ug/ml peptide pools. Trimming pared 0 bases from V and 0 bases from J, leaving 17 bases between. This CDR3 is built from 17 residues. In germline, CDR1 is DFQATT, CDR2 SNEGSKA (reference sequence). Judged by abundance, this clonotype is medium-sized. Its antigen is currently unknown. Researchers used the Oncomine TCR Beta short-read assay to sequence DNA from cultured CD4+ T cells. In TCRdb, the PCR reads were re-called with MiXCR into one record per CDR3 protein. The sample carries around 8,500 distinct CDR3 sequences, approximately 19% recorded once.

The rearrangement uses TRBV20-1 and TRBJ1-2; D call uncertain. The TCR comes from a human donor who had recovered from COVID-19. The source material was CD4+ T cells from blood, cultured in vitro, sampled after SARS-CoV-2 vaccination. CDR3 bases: TGCAGTGCTAGAGATCAGTCAGGTTCAGGAGCTAACTATGGCTACACCTTC. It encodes CSARDQSGSGANYGYTF.